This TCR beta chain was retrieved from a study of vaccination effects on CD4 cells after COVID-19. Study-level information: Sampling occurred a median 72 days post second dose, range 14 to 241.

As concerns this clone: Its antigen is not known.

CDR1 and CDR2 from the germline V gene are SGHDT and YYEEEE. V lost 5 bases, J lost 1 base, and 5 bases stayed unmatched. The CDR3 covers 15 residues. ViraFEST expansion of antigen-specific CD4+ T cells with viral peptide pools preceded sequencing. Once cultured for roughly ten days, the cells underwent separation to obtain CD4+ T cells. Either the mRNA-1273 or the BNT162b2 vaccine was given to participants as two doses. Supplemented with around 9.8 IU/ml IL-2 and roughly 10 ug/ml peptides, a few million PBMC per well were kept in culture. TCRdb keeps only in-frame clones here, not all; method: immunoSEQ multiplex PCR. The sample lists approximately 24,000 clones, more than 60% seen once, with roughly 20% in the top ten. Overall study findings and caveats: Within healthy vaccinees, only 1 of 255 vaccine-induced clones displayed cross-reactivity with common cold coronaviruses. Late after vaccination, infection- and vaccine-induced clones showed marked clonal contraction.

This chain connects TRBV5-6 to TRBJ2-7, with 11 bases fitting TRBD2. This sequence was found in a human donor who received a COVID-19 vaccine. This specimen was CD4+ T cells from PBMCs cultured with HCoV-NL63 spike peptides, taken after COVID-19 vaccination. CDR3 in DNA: TGTGCCAGCAGACCCGGACTAGCGGGTTCCTACGAGCAGTACTTC. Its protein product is CASRPGLAGSYEQYF.